The 10 T cell receptor beta chains presented below share a single source sample, sequenced in a study of cytomegalovirus exposure and HLA in healthy donors. Primers included in the PCR were 60 Vbeta and 13 Jbeta primers. Generated by immunoSEQ multiplex PCR, the TCRdb table keeps only in-frame clones and is missing some. This sample carries roughly 150,000 clones, over 70% of them seen once, and the ten largest clones take under 15%. Sequencing was carried out using PBMCs. Every receptor here comes from a woman in her thirties or forties in good health and CMV-seronegative.

This chain links TRBV11-3 with TRBJ1-1, with D possibly being TRBD1 (6 bases). CDR1 and CDR2 from the germline V gene are SGHNT and YENEEA. V lost 5 bases to trimming and J lost 4 bases, with 14 bases between them. The CDR3 is made up of 14 amino acids. The CDR3 sequence: CASSPRGGGTEAFF. The CDR3 DNA sequence: TGTGCCAGCAGCCCTCGGGGAGGGGGCACTGAAGCTTTCTTT.

The CDR3 reads CASSLPTSGRLRDTQYF. The CDR3 coding sequence is TGTGCCAGCAGCTTACCAACTAGCGGGAGGCTCCGAGATACGCAGTATTTT. This sequence joins TRBV5-4 and TRBJ2-3; 12 nucleotides match TRBD2. The J segment lost 5 bases and the V segment lost 2 bases, leaving 9 bases of the junction unmatched. The CDR3 contains 17 residues. Looked up from germline, CDR1 is SGHNT and CDR2 is YYREEE (reference sequence).

The V and J genes are TRBV2 and TRBJ2-7, with TRBD1 matching 9 bases. V lost 8 bases, J lost 3 bases, and 5 bases stayed unmatched. Germline CDR1 and CDR2: SNHLY and FYNNEI. CDR3 length equals 13 residues. As DNA, the CDR3 is TGTGCCAGCCTTAGGGACAGGGACTACGAGCAGTACTTC. Protein product: CASLRDRDYEQYF.

The J gene is TRBJ2-7, the V gene TRBV6-5; 12 nucleotides line up with TRBD1. The CDR3 is 15 residues long. V gave up 6 bases and J gave up 6 bases; unmatched junction bases: 9. In germline, CDR1 is MNHEY, CDR2 SVGAGI. For the CDR3, the DNA is TGTGCCAGCAGACCAACCGGGACAGGGGGCGGCGAGCAGTACTTC. This encodes CASRPTGTGGGEQYF.

The chain carries TRBV5-5 and TRBJ2-7, with D uncertain. CDR3 size: 13 residues. The V gene's germline CDR1 is SGHKS and CDR2 YYEKEE (reference sequence). The V and J ends lost 4 bases and 3 bases respectively, with 11 bases between them. The CDR3 coding sequence is TGTGCCAGCAGCCCGCGAACAGACTACGAGCAGTACTTC. Translated, it gives CASSPRTDYEQYF. Full variable domain (missing parts from reference TRBV5-5 and TRBJ2-7): DAGVTQSPTHLIKTRGQQVTLRCSPISGHKSVSWYQQVLGQGPQFIFQYYEKEERGRGNFPDRFSARQFPNYSSELNVNALLLGDSALYLCASSPRTDYEQYFGPGTRLTVT.

The V and J genes are TRBV2 and TRBJ2-6, with TRBD1 as a possible D gene (7 bases). The CDR3 contains 18 residues. Per germline, CDR1 SNHLY and CDR2 FYNNEI. V was trimmed by 6 bases and J by 0 bases, leaving 18 bases between them. CDR3 DNA: TGTGCCAGCAGCGCTCGCGGGACAGCAAACTCTGGGGCCAACGTCCTGACTTTC. It codes for CASSARGTANSGANVLTF.

The rearrangement links TRBV27 to TRBJ2-7; TRBD1 matches at 7 bases. The CDR3 contains 15 residues. Unmatched junction bases numbered 9, after V lost 4 bases and J lost 3 bases. The germline gives CDR1 MNHEY, CDR2 SMNVEV (reference sequence). Here the CDR3 DNA reads TGTGCCAGCAGTTCACGGACAGGAAATTTCTACGAGCAGTACTTC. Its protein is CASSSRTGNFYEQYF.

This clone was seen just once. The V call is TRBV7-2, the J call TRBJ2-7; TRBD2 might be the D (5 bases). Germline V lookup: CDR1 SGHTA, CDR2 FQGNSA. V lost 5 bases, J lost 7 bases, and 18 bases lay in between. The CDR3 length is 14 residues. CDR3 in DNA: TGTGCCAGCAGCCCCCGTCAAGTAGGAGGAGAGCAGTACTTC. It is translated as CASSPRQVGGEQYF. The full variable domain, its missing parts supplied by reference TRBV7-2 and TRBJ2-7, is GAGVSQSPSNKVTEKGKDVELRCDPISGHTALYWYRQSLGQGLEFLIYFQGNSAPDKSGLPSDRFSAERTGGSVSTLTIQRTQQEDSAVYLCASSPRQVGGEQYFGPGTRLTVT.

The V and J genes are TRBV6-1 and TRBJ2-3, with D perhaps matching TRBD1 (6 bases). In germline, CDR1 is MNHNS, CDR2 SASEGT. V was pared by 8 bases and J by 0 bases, with 6 bases between. The CDR3 consists of 12 residues. The CDR3 region is CASGTSTDTQYF. The CDR3 DNA reads TGTGCCAGCGGGACAAGCACAGATACGCAGTATTTT.

The DNA of the CDR3 is TGTGCCAGCAGCTTAGATCTGGCCGGGAATGAGCAGTTCTTC. This encodes CASSLDLAGNEQFF. This chain joins TRBV11-3 and TRBJ2-1, with D unresolved. This CDR3 region has 14 residues. Per the germline V gene, CDR1 is SGHNT and CDR2 is YENEEA. The ends were cut back, 0 bases at V and 7 bases at J, with 10 bases in the middle. Filled out from reference TRBV11-3 and TRBJ2-1, the complete variable domain reads EAGVVQSPRYKIIEKKQPVAFWCNPISGHNTLYWYLQNLGQGPELLIRYENEEAVDDSQLPKDRFSAERLKGVDSTLKIQPAELGDSAVYLCASSLDLAGNEQFFGPGTRLTVL.